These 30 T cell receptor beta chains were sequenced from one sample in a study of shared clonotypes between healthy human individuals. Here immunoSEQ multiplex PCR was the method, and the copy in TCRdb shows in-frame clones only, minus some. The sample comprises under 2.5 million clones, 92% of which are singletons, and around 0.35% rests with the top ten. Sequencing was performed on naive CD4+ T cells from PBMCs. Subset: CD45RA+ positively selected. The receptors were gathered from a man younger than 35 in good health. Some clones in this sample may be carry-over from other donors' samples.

CDR3 region: CASSVGGGDGEKLFF. The CDR3 DNA is TGTGCCAGCAGCGTCGGGGGTGGGGATGGTGAAAAACTGTTTTTT. This rearrangement joins TRBV5-8 to TRBJ1-4, with a weak D call TRBD1 (5 bases). Germline CDR1 and CDR2: SGHTS and YDEGEE. The CDR3 runs 15 residues. V lost 4 bases and J 7 bases, leaving 17 bases between the germline ends.

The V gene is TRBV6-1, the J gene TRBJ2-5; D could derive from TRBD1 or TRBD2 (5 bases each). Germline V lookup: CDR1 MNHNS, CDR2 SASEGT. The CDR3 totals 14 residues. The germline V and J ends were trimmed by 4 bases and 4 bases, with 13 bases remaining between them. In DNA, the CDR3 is TGTGCCAGCAGTGGTGGGGGAGTGATAGAGACCCAGTACTTC. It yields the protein CASSGGGVIETQYF.

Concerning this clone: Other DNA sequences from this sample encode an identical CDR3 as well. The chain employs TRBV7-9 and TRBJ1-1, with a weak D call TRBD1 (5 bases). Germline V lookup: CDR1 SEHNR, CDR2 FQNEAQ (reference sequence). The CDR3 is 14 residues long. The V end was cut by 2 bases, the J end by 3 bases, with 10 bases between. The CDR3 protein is CASSLRGRDTEAFF. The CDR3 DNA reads TGTGCCAGCAGCTTAAGAGGCAGGGACACTGAAGCTTTCTTT.

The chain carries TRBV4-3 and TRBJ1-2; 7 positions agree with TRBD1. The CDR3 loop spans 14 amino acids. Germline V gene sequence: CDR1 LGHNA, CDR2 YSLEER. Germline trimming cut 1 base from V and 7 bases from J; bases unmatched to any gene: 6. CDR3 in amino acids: CASSQVNRGGGYTF. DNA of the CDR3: TGCGCCAGCAGCCAAGTCAACAGGGGAGGTGGCTACACCTTC.

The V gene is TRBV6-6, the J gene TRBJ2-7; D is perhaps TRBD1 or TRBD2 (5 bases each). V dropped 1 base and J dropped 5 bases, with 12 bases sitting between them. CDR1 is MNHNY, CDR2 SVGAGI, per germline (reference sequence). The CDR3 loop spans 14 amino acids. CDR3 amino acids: CASSYWDVGNEQYF. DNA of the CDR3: TGTGCCAGCAGTTACTGGGACGTAGGAAACGAGCAGTACTTC.

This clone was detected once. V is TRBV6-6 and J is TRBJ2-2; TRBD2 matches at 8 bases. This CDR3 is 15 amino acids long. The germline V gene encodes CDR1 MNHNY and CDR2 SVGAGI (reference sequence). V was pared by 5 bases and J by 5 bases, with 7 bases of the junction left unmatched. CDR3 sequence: CASSNGLAGTGELFF. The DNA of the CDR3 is TGTGCCAGCAGTAACGGACTAGCAGGGACCGGGGAGCTGTTTTTT.

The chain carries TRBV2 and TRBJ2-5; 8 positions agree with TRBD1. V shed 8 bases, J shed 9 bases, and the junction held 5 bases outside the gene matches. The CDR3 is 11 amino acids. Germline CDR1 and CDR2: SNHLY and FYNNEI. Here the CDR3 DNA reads TGTGCCAGCCAGGGGGCTGGGGCCCAGTACTTC. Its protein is CASQGAGAQYF.

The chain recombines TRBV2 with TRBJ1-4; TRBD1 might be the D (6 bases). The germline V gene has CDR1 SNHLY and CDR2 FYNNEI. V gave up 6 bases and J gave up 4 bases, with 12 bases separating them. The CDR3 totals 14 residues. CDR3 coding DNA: TGTGCCAGCAGAATGGACAGAAGTAATGAAAAACTGTTTTTT. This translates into CASRMDRSNEKLFF.

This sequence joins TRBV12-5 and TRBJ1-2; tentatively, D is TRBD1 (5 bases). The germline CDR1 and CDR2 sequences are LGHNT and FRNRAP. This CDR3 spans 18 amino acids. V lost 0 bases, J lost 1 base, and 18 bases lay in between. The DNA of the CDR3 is TGTGCTAGTGGTTTGGTACTGGGGGTCCCTGGATATAACTATGGCTACACCTTC. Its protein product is CASGLVLGVPGYNYGYTF. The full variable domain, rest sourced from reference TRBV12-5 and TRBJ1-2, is DARVTQTPRHKVTEMGQEVTMRCQPILGHNTVFWYRQTMMQGLELLAYFRNRAPLDDSGMPKDRFSAEMPDATLATLKIQPSEPRDSAVYFCASGLVLGVPGYNYGYTFGSGTRLTVV.

The CDR3 here is CASSQTLRGEQYF. CDR3 in DNA: TGTGCCAGCAGCCAGACCCTCAGAGGAGAGCAGTACTTC. The chain uses TRBV14 and TRBJ2-7; D gene ambiguous. V lost 3 bases and J lost 7, with 13 bases in between. The germline V gene encodes CDR1 SGHDN and CDR2 FVKESK. The CDR3 length is 13 residues.

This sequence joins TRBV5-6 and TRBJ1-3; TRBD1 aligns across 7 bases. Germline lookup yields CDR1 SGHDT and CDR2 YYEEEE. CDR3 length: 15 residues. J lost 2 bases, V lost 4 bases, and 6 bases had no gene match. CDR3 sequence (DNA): TGTGCCAGCAGCCGGGACAGAGGCGCTGGAAACACCATATATTTT. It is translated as CASSRDRGAGNTIYF.

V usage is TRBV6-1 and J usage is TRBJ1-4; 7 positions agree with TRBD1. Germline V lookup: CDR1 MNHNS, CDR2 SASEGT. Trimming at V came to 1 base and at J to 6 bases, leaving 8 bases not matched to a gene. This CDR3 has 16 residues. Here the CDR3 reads CASSEVPGQNYEKLFF. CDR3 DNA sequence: TGTGCCAGCAGTGAAGTACCGGGACAGAATTATGAAAAACTGTTTTTT.

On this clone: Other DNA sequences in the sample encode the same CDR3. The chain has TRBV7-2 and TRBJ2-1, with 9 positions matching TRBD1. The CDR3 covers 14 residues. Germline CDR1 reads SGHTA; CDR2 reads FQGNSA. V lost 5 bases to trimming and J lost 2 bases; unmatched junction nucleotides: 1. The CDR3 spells CASSRDRAYNEQFF. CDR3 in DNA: TGTGCCAGCAGCCGGGACAGGGCCTACAATGAGCAGTTCTTC.

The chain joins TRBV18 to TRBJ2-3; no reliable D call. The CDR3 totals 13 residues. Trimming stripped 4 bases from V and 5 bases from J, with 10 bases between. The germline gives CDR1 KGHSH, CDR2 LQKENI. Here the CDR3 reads CASSLILGDTQYF. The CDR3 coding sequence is TGTGCCAGCTCACTGATCCTGGGAGATACGCAGTATTTT.

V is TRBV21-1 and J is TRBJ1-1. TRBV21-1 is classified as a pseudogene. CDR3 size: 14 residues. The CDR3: CASSLGRRNTEAFF. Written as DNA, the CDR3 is TGTGCCAGCAGCCTTGGACGGAGGAACACTGAAGCTTTCTTT.

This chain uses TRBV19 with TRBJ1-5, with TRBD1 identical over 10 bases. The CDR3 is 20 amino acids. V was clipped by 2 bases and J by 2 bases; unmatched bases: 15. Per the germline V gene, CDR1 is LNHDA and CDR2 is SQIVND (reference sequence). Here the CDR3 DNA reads TGTGCCAGTAGTATAACGCCCGGACAGGGGGAATTTAGGGGCAATCAGCCCCAGCATTTT. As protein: CASSITPGQGEFRGNQPQHF. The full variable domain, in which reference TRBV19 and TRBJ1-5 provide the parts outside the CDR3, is DGGITQSPKYLFRKEGQNVTLSCEQNLNHDAMYWYRQDPGQGLRLIYYSQIVNDFQKGDIAEGYSVSREKKESFPLTVTSAQKNPTAFYLCASSITPGQGEFRGNQPQHFGDGTRLSIL.

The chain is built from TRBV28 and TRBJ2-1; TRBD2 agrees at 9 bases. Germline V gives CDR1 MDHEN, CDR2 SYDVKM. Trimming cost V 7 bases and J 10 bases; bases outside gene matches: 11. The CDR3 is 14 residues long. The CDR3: CASKGGLAEKEQFF. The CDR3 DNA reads TGTGCCAGCAAGGGGGGACTAGCCGAGAAAGAGCAGTTCTTC.

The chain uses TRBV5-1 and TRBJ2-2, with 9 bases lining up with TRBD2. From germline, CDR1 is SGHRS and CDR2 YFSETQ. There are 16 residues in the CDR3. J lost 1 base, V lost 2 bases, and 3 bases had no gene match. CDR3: CASSLAGGGNTGELFF. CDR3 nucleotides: TGCGCCAGCAGCTTAGCGGGAGGAGGGAACACCGGGGAGCTGTTTTTT. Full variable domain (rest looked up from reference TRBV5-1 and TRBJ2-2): KAGVTQTPRYLIKTRGQQVTLSCSPISGHRSVSWYQQTPGQGLQFLFEYFSETQRNKGNFPGRFSGRQFSNSRSEMNVSTLELGDSALYLCASSLAGGGNTGELFFGEGSRLTVL.

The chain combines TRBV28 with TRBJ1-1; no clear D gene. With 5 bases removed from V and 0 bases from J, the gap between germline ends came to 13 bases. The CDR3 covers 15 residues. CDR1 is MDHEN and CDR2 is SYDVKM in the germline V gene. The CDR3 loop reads CASSQGSSMNTEAFF. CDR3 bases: TGTGCCAGCAGTCAAGGGTCCAGCATGAACACTGAAGCTTTCTTT.

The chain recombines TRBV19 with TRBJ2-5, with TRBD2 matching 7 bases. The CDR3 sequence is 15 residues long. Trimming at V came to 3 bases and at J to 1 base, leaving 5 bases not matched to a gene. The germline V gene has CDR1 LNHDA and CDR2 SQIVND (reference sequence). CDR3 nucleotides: TGTGCCAGTAGTATCGGCGGGGGACCCCAAGAGACCCAGTACTTC. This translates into CASSIGGGPQETQYF.

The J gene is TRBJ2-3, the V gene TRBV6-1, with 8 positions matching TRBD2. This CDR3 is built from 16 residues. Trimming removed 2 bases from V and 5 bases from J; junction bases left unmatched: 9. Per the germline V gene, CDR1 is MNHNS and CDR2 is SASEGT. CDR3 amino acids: CASSERGSGIGDTQYF. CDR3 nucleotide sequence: TGTGCCAGCAGTGAACGCGGTAGCGGGATCGGAGATACGCAGTATTTT.

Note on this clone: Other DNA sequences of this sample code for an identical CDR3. The CDR3 DNA sequence: TGCGCCAGCAGCTTAACAGGGGGAAGCTCTGGAAACACCATATATTTT. Its protein is CASSLTGGSSGNTIYF. This chain connects TRBV5-1 to TRBJ1-3; 8 bases are a match to TRBD1. J was trimmed by 0 bases and V by 2 bases; bases with no gene match: 4. Germline values: CDR1 SGHRS, CDR2 YFSETQ. This CDR3 has 16 amino acids. The variable domain in full, with the rest retrieved from reference TRBV5-1 and TRBJ1-3, is KAGVTQTPRYLIKTRGQQVTLSCSPISGHRSVSWYQQTPGQGLQFLFEYFSETQRNKGNFPGRFSGRQFSNSRSEMNVSTLELGDSALYLCASSLTGGSSGNTIYFGEGSWLTVV.

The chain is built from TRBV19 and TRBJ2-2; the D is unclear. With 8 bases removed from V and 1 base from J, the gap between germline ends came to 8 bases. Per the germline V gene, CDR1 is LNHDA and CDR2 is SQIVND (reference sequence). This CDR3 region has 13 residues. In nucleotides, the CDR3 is TGTGCCAGTGGGCAAGTGAACACCGGGGAGCTGTTTTTT. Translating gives CASGQVNTGELFF.

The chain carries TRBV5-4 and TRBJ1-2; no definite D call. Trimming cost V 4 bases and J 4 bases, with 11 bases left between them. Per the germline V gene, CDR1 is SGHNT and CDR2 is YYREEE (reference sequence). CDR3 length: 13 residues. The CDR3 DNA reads TGTGCCAGCAGCAGGTCCGGACCCTATGGCTACACCTTC. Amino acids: CASSRSGPYGYTF.

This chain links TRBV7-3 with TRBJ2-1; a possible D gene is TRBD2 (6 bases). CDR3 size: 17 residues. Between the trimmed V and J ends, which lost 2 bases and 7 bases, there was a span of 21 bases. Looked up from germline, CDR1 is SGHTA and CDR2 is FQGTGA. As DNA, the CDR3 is TGTGCCAGCAGCTTACTCCCCTTCGGGAGTATGGGAAATGAGCAGTTCTTC. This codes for CASSLLPFGSMGNEQFF.

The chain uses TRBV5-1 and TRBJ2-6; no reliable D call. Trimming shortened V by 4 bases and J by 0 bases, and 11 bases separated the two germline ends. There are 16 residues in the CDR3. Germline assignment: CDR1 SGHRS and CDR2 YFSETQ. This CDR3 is CASSSPSASGANVLTF. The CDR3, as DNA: TGCGCCAGCAGCAGTCCCTCGGCCTCTGGGGCCAACGTCCTGACTTTC.

The CDR3 bases are TGTGCCAGCAGTTACCCCCTGGGTGGCGAGACTGAAGCTTTCTTT. Protein sequence: CASSYPLGGETEAFF. The chain links TRBV6-5 to TRBJ1-1; D ambiguous. The germline V gene has CDR1 MNHEY and CDR2 SVGAGI. CDR3 length: 15 amino acids. V was clipped by 2 bases and J by 5 bases, with 15 bases between them.

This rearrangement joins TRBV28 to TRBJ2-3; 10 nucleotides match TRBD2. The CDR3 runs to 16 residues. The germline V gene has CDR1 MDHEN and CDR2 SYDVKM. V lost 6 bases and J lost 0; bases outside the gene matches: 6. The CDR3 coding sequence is TGTGCCAGCAGCCCCAGGGGACTAGCGAGCACAGATACGCAGTATTTT. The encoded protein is CASSPRGLASTDTQYF.

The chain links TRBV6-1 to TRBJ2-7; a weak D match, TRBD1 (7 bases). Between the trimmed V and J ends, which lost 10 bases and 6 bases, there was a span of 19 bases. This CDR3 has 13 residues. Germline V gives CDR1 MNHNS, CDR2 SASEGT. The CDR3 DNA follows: TGTGCCACTGACAGGGTCGGGGGCCTCGAGCAGTACTTC. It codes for CATDRVGGLEQYF.

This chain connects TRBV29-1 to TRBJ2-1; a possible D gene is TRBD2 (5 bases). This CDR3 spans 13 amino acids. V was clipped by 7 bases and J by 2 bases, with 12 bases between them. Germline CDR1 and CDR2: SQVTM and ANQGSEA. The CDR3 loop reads CSGERDPYNEQFF. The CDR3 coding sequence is TGCAGCGGCGAGAGGGATCCCTACAATGAGCAGTTCTTC.